The rows below give T cell receptor beta chains drawn from one sample of a study of blood T cell repertoires in COVID-19. The table came from immunoSEQ multiplex PCR; TCRdb's copy has only in-frame clones and leaves some out. The sample contains about 190,000 clones, 70% to 85% of which appear only once. The specimen sequenced was peripheral blood. The receptors stem from a woman aged 45 to 65 with acute or convalescent COVID-19. CDR3s include the opening cysteine and the closing phenylalanine or tryptophan. A D gene is named only where the DNA matches it firmly. Size tells how often a clone was seen (once, few, many) or the class of an expanded clone, and some rows leave it out.

length	V	D	size	J	DNA	CDR3
18	TRBV10-1	-	-	TRBJ2-2	TGCGCCAGCAGCCCCACCCTAGATCGGGGATCGAACACCGGGGAGCTGTTTTTT	CASSPTLDRGSNTGELFF
14	TRBV6-5	TRBD1	-	TRBJ1-5	TGTGCCAGCAGTCCGACAGGGAGCGATCAGCCCCAGCATTTT	CASSPTGSDQPQHF
15	TRBV5-1	-	-	TRBJ1-6	TGCGCCAGCAGCTTGACGGGTTCCTATAATTCACCCCTCCACTTT	CASSLTGSYNSPLHF
12	TRBV19	-	-	TRBJ1-1	TGTGCCAGTAGTATGAGGAACACTGAAGCTTTCTTT	CASSMRNTEAFF
12	TRBV5-6	-	-	TRBJ2-2	TGTGCCAGCAGCTTGAGCGTCGGGGAGCTGTTTTTT	CASSLSVGELFF
15	TRBV10-3	TRBD1	-	TRBJ2-7	TGTGCCATCAGTATCTCGACAGGGGGCACCTACGAGCAGTACTTC	CAISISTGGTYEQYF
16	TRBV2	TRBD1	-	TRBJ1-5	TGTGCCAGCAGTCGTTTTGGGGACAGGGACAATCAGCCCCAGCATTTT	CASSRFGDRDNQPQHF
14	TRBV10-1	TRBD1	once	TRBJ2-7	TGCGCCAGCAGTGCTGGGACAGTGCCCTACGAGCAGTACTTC	CASSAGTVPYEQYF
13	TRBV19	-	-	TRBJ1-1	TGTGCCAGTAGTGGTTTAGATTACACTGAAGCTTTCTTT	CASSGLDYTEAFF
16	TRBV2	-	-	TRBJ1-2	TGTGCCACCTCCTTGCTGGGACAAAATTTTAACTATGGCTACACCTTC	CATSLLGQNFNYGYTF
13	TRBV3-1/TRBV3-2	TRBD1	-	TRBJ2-2	TGCCCGGCCGGGGACAGGGAGGACGGGGAGCTGTTTTTT	CPAGDREDGELFF
13	TRBV19	-	few	TRBJ1-1	TGTGCCAGTAGCTATAGTAAGAACACTGAAGCTTTCTTT	CASSYSKNTEAFF
14	TRBV6-5	-	-	TRBJ1-2	TGTGCCAGCATACAGTTTGGGTGGGACTATGGCTACACCTTC	CASIQFGWDYGYTF
11	TRBV7-8	TRBD1	-	TRBJ2-3	TGTGCCAGCAGCTGGGACAGACAGCAGTATTTT	CASSWDRQQYF
14	TRBV25-1	-	-	TRBJ1-6	TGTGCCAGCAGTAACACAGTGCTTAATTCACCCCTCCACTTT	CASSNTVLNSPLHF
18	TRBV5-5	TRBD1	-	TRBJ2-1	TGTGCCAGCAGCCCAACGAGGGCGGGACAGGGGAAAGTAGATGAGCAGTTCTTC	CASSPTRAGQGKVDEQFF
11	TRBV7-8	-	once	TRBJ1-1	TGTGCCAGCAGCTTGAGGTCTGAAGCTTTCTTT	CASSLRSEAFF
13	TRBV7-2	-	-	TRBJ1-2	TGTGCCAGCAGCTTAGACTCACCCCGGGGCTACACCTTC	CASSLDSPRGYTF
13	TRBV11-3	TRBD1	once	TRBJ1-1	TGTGCCAGCAGCTACCGACAGGGCACTGAAGCTTTCTTT	CASSYRQGTEAFF
15	TRBV5-1	-	-	TRBJ1-6	TGCGCCAGCAGCCCGGAGGGTTCCTATAATTCACCCCTCCACTTT	CASSPEGSYNSPLHF
16	TRBV9	TRBD1	-	TRBJ2-5	TGTGCCAGCAGCGTAGGCGGCAGGGGGTTGGGAGAGACCCAGTACTTC	CASSVGGRGLGETQYF
13	TRBV11-3	-	-	TRBJ2-7	TGTGCCAGCAGCCGACATGGGGGAGGCGAGCAGTACTTC	CASSRHGGGEQYF
13	TRBV3-1/TRBV3-2	TRBD1	-	TRBJ2-2	TGTGCCAGCAGCCGACAGGGGGCCGGGGAGCTGTTTTTT	CASSRQGAGELFF